The 23 T cell receptor beta chains reported below all come from one sample, sequenced in a study of blood T cell repertoires in COVID-19. Repertoires were generated with immunoSEQ multiplex PCR, while TCRdb's copy carries only in-frame clones and drops some. The sample includes approximately 220,000 clones, under 90% of them seen just once. Sequencing was carried out using PBMCs or T cells enriched from blood (not recorded which). Every receptor here comes from a woman aged 30 to 39 with acute COVID-19.

This chain joins TRBV5-6 and TRBJ1-2, with D unclear. V gave up 0 bases and J gave up 5 bases, with 5 bases separating them. The length of the CDR3 is 12 residues. Germline lookup yields CDR1 SGHDT and CDR2 YYEEEE. The DNA of the CDR3 is TGTGCCAGCAGCTTGGTGGAGTATGGCTACACCTTC. Translating gives CASSLVEYGYTF.

The rearrangement links TRBV12-3 or TRBV12-4 to TRBJ1-2; D is undetermined. CDR3 length: 13 amino acids. The V gene lost 6 bases and the J gene lost 7 bases, with 15 bases spanning the gap. CDR3 amino acids: CASSPSPGGGYTF. CDR3 coding DNA: TGTGCCAGCAGCCCAAGTCCCGGTGGTGGCTACACCTTC.

The CDR3, as DNA: TGTGCCAGCTCACCACAGACAGGACGCAATCAGCCCCAGCATTTT. Protein: CASSPQTGRNQPQHF. The chain recombines TRBV18 with TRBJ1-5; tentatively, D is TRBD1 (6 bases). CDR1 and CDR2 from the germline V gene are KGHSH and LQKENI. The germline V and J ends were trimmed by 1 base and 2 bases, with 9 bases remaining between them. This CDR3 comprises 15 residues.

This chain links TRBV7-8 with TRBJ1-2; TRBD1 aligns across 12 bases. This CDR3 contains 20 residues. Per germline, CDR1 SGHVS and CDR2 FQNEAQ. Losses at the gene ends were 6 bases for V and 8 bases for J; bases not matched to a gene: 25. The CDR3 DNA is TGTGCCAGCAGTCGATTTCCTCCGGGACAGGGGGCTTCGGCTACGTTAGGCTACACCTTC. Translating it yields CASSRFPPGQGASATLGYTF.

CDR3 in amino acids: CSASGQAGVDSPLHF. CDR3 DNA: TGCAGTGCTAGTGGGCAGGCAGGCGTGGATTCACCCCTCCACTTT. The chain employs TRBV20-1 and TRBJ1-6; no firm D call. V was cut by 3 bases and J by 8 bases, with 17 bases left in between. CDR3 size: 15 residues. Germline V gene data show CDR1 as DFQATT and CDR2 as SNEGSKA (reference sequence).

The genes are TRBV28 and TRBJ1-2; TRBD1 aligns across 7 bases. The V and J ends lost 4 bases and 8 bases, in that order; junction bases with no gene match: 7. Germline V CDR1 and CDR2: MDHEN, SYDVKM. The CDR3 length is 13 residues. CDR3 amino acids: CASSSPGQLGYTF. CDR3 sequence (DNA): TGTGCCAGCAGTTCGCCGGGACAGCTAGGCTACACCTTC.

The chain links TRBV19 to TRBJ2-1, with 9 nucleotides matching TRBD2. This CDR3 is built from 17 residues. The germline gives CDR1 LNHDA, CDR2 SQIVND (reference sequence). The V segment lost 7 bases and the J segment 0 bases; nucleotides outside the gene matches: 10. CDR3 coding DNA: TGTGCCAGTACATCTAGCGGGGTATTCAGCTCCTACAATGAGCAGTTCTTC. Amino acids: CASTSSGVFSSYNEQFF.

This clone was detected only a few times. V and J are TRBV30 and TRBJ1-2; tentative D call: TRBD1 (5 bases). CDR1 is GTSNPN and CDR2 is SVGIG in the germline V gene (reference sequence). Trimming pared 2 bases from V and 2 bases from J, leaving 9 bases between. This CDR3 comprises 13 residues. The CDR3 DNA sequence: TGTGCCTGGAGTCACGGGGGAAACTATGGCTACACCTTC. This gives the protein CAWSHGGNYGYTF.

This sequence joins TRBV30 and TRBJ1-1; TRBD1 aligns across 7 bases. V gave up 8 bases and J gave up 5 bases; unmatched junction bases: 5. CDR1 is GTSNPN, CDR2 SVGIG, per germline (reference sequence). The CDR3 length is 11 residues. CDR3 amino acids: CARNRGTEAFF. In nucleotides, the CDR3 is TGTGCCAGAAACAGGGGAACTGAAGCTTTCTTT.

This sequence joins TRBV7-2 and TRBJ1-2; D remains unclear. The germline CDR1 and CDR2 sequences are SGHTA and FQGNSA. This CDR3 is 15 amino acids long. Trimming removed 1 base at V and 5 bases at J, with 14 bases between. The CDR3 here is CASSLGGGNPYGYTF. The DNA of the CDR3 is TGTGCCAGCAGCTTAGGAGGAGGGAACCCTTATGGCTACACCTTC.

The chain carries TRBV6-5 and TRBJ1-4, with 7 bases aligning to TRBD1. CDR3 size: 13 residues. Losses at the gene ends were 11 bases for V and 1 base for J; bases not matched to a gene: 4. Germline V gene lookup returns CDR1 MNHEY and CDR2 SVGAGI. As DNA, the CDR3 is TGTGCCTGTAACAGGGGAACTAATGAAAAACTGTTTTTT. Its protein is CACNRGTNEKLFF.

This clone was detected only a few times. The chain has TRBV6-5 and TRBJ1-1; TRBD1 matches at 12 bases. V was pared by 5 bases and J by 5 bases, with 6 bases of the junction left unmatched. The germline gives CDR1 MNHEY, CDR2 SVGAGI. This CDR3 spans 15 amino acids. CDR3 nucleotide sequence: TGTGCCAGCAGTCACGGGACAGGGGGCGGTACTGAAGCTTTCTTT. This translates into CASSHGTGGGTEAFF.

CDR3 nucleotides: TGCGCCAGCAAGGCTAGCGGGGGAGAAAGCTCCTACAATGAGCAGTTCTTC. Its protein product is CASKASGGESSYNEQFF. The rearrangement joins TRBV5-1 to TRBJ2-1; 10 nucleotides match TRBD2. Germline values: CDR1 SGHRS, CDR2 YFSETQ. J gave up 0 bases and V 6 bases, and 9 bases lay outside the gene matches. This CDR3 contains 17 residues.

The chain carries TRBV27 and TRBJ2-3; 7 positions match TRBD2. Germline assignment: CDR1 MNHEY and CDR2 SMNVEV (reference sequence). Unmatched junction bases numbered 8, after V lost 2 bases and J lost 3 bases. This CDR3 contains 16 residues. The CDR3 bases are TGTGCCAGCAGTTTAAGGGGAGGGGTATGGACAGATACGCAGTATTTT. This sequence encodes CASSLRGGVWTDTQYF.

The rearrangement uses TRBV10-2 and TRBJ2-1; possible D gene TRBD1, 5 bases. Germline CDR1 and CDR2: WSHSY and SAAADI. The CDR3 covers 12 residues. Trimming stripped 10 bases from V and 4 bases from J, with 11 bases between. The CDR3 sequence: CATKDKYNEQFF. The CDR3 DNA is TGCGCCACTAAGGACAAGTACAATGAGCAGTTCTTC.

This CDR3 reads CASSPSTGTFITNEKLFF. The DNA for the CDR3 is TGCGCCAGCAGCCCCTCGACAGGGACGTTTATAACTAATGAAAAACTGTTTTTT. The V and J genes are TRBV5-1 and TRBJ1-4; TRBD1 matches at 7 bases. The CDR3 is 18 residues long. V was clipped by 4 bases and J by 1 base; unmatched bases: 13. Germline loops: CDR1 SGHRS, CDR2 YFSETQ.

This chain joins TRBV30 and TRBJ1-5, with D tentatively TRBD1 (5 bases). The germline V gene encodes CDR1 GTSNPN and CDR2 SVGIG (reference sequence). CDR3 size: 15 residues. V lost 1 base, J lost 0 bases, and 10 bases lay in between. CDR3 in amino acids: CAWSGDWNSNQPQHF. The CDR3, as DNA: TGTGCCTGGAGTGGGGACTGGAATAGCAATCAGCCCCAGCATTTT.

The CDR3 sequence is CATRNRGQVYGYTF. DNA of the CDR3: TGTGCCACCAGGAACAGGGGGCAGGTCTATGGCTACACCTTC. The genes are TRBV15 and TRBJ1-2; TRBD1 aligns across 9 bases. J lost 4 bases, V lost 6 bases, and 6 bases had no gene match. The germline gives CDR1 LNHNV, CDR2 YYDKDF (reference sequence). The length of the CDR3 is 14 residues. Together with reference TRBV15 and TRBJ1-2, the CDR3 gives the full variable domain: DAMVIQNPRYQVTQFGKPVTLSCSQTLNHNVMYWYQQKSSQAPKLLFHYYDKDFNNEADTPDNFQSRRPNTSFCFLDIRSPGLGDTAMYLCATRNRGQVYGYTFGSGTRLTVV.

The chain carries TRBV2 and TRBJ1-2; 7 nucleotides align to TRBD1. Germline values: CDR1 SNHLY, CDR2 FYNNEI. The ends lost 4 bases at V and 6 bases at J; junction bases unmatched: 8. The CDR3 sequence is 14 residues long. The CDR3 sequence: CASSANRGLDGYTF. Here the CDR3 DNA reads TGTGCCAGCAGTGCCAACAGGGGCCTGGATGGCTACACCTTC. Full variable domain (rest looked up from reference TRBV2 and TRBJ1-2): EPEVTQTPSHQVTQMGQEVILRCVPISNHLYFYWYRQILGQKVEFLVSFYNNEISEKSEIFDDQFSVERPDGSNFTLKIRSTKLEDSAMYFCASSANRGLDGYTFGSGTRLTVV.

The V call is TRBV4-3, the J call TRBJ2-1; 10 bases fit TRBD2. Germline CDR1 is LGHNA and CDR2 is YSLEER. The CDR3 extends over 16 amino acids. J was trimmed by 4 bases and V by 0 bases; bases with no gene match: 3. CDR3 sequence (DNA): TGCGCCAGCAGCCAAGAAACTAGCGGGGTGTACAATGAGCAGTTCTTC. Encoded protein: CASSQETSGVYNEQFF.

The rearrangement links TRBV5-1 to TRBJ1-3; the D is unclear. The CDR3 extends over 16 amino acids. CDR1 is SGHRS, CDR2 YFSETQ, per germline. Trimming left V 0 bases short and J 2 bases short, with 12 bases between. DNA of the CDR3: TGCGCCAGCAGCTTGGCCATGGTCAGGCCTGGAAACACCATATATTTT. Protein sequence: CASSLAMVRPGNTIYF.

The rearrangement joins TRBV12-5 to TRBJ2-2, with 10 bases lining up with TRBD1. Germline-derived CDR1 and CDR2 are LGHNT and FRNRAP. CDR3 length equals 17 residues. V gave up 0 bases and J gave up 2 bases; unmatched junction bases: 3. In DNA form, the CDR3 reads TGTGCTAGTGGTTTGGTGGGACAGGGGCTTAACACCGGGGAGCTGTTTTTT. This codes for CASGLVGQGLNTGELFF.

The chain employs TRBV29-1 and TRBJ2-7; 11 positions match TRBD1. Germline values: CDR1 SQVTM, CDR2 ANQGSEA. With 1 base clipped from V and 2 bases from J, the junction kept 1 base outside the gene matches. The CDR3 consists of 14 residues. The CDR3 region is CSVEGGQGAYEQYF. The CDR3 DNA is TGCAGCGTTGAAGGGGGACAGGGGGCCTACGAGCAGTACTTC.